These T cell receptor beta chains were read from a single sample in a study of CD8+ T cells in alopecia areata. The assay was immunoSEQ multiplex PCR, and TCRdb's table has in-frame clones only and misses some. The sample lists 110,000 or so clones, roughly two fifths seen once, with 3% to 3.5% in the top ten. Sequenced material: CD4+ T cells sorted from blood. Every receptor here comes from a human donor with alopecia areata. Each CDR3 is given with its conserved first and last residue. The order of the fields is V gene, J gene, CDR3 protein.

TRBV30,TRBJ2-5,CAWSVTSVGETQYF
TRBV29-1,TRBJ2-7,CSASTSGELYEQYF
TRBV2,TRBJ1-2,CASSEDSYYGYTF
TRBV6-6,TRBJ2-7,CASSYREYEQYF
TRBV28,TRBJ2-7,CASSLPQGTYEQYF
TRBV28,TRBJ1-2,CASSLSTAGYTF
TRBV7-3,TRBJ2-1,CASTERTGSLGNEQFF
TRBV18,TRBJ2-1,CASSPLAGGSYNEQFF
TRBV29-1,TRBJ2-7,CSVLGFRSHYEQYF
TRBV11-3,TRBJ2-1,CASSPRDEQFF
TRBV25-1,TRBJ2-4,CASSEPTLAKNIQYF
TRBV29-1,TRBJ2-3,CSVPWRTRTDTQYF
TRBV30,TRBJ1-1,CAWRKGGKGNEAFF
TRBV4-1,TRBJ2-1,CASSHGQGPYNEQFF
TRBV7-2,TRBJ2-2,CASSLAGQAMGTGELFF
TRBV7-9,TRBJ2-5,CASSPVETQYF
TRBV30,TRBJ2-5,CAWGGAPQTQYF
TRBV30,TRBJ1-1,CAWSGKVGGRNTEAFF
TRBV28,TRBJ2-3,CASSTTGPDTQYF
TRBV29-1,TRBJ1-1,CSVGRDRYRAEAFF
TRBV28,TRBJ2-5,CASSGDRGREQETQYF
TRBV2,TRBJ2-5,CASRKHPEETQYF
TRBV7-3,TRBJ2-7,CASSFGPGWSYEQYF
TRBV7-2,TRBJ2-4,CASSPPGDPLKNIQYF
TRBV28,TRBJ1-2,CASSFVDYGYTF
TRBV6-4,TRBJ1-2,CASSDGRGYTF
TRBV7-7,TRBJ2-3,CASSPRGSVTDTQYF
TRBV14,TRBJ2-1,CASSQRMGLAGGSSYNEQFF
TRBV7-3,TRBJ2-3,CASSLGQGTDTQYF
TRBV23-1,TRBJ2-3,CASSPAWYF
TRBV2,TRBJ1-1,CASSERTLNTEAFF
TRBV18,TRBJ1-4,CASSSSGGEKLFF
TRBV7-8,TRBJ2-3,CASSLTASGRSRDTQYF
TRBV29-1,TRBJ1-1,CSVAGGNTEAFF
TRBV19,TRBJ2-2,CASIRTTNTGELFF
TRBV5-4,TRBJ2-7,CASSFDRSAYEQYF
TRBV29-1,TRBJ1-5,CSVRGPGNQPQHF
TRBV28,TRBJ1-5,CASSFTGARNQPQHF
TRBV4-3,TRBJ2-5,CASSQDWGTKQETQYF
TRBV11-2,TRBJ2-5,CASSSRSYGDAQYF
TRBV29-1,TRBJ2-3,CSVGGIYTDTQYF
TRBV30,TRBJ1-1,CAWSPFRAEAFF
TRBV5-1,TRBJ2-7,CASSLDVGGGNEQYF
TRBV7-9,TRBJ2-5,CASSLVARETQYF
TRBV30,TRBJ2-1,CAWSREGQQFF
TRBV28,TRBJ1-5,CASSFLSGPNQPQHF
TRBV7-9,TRBJ2-1,CASSLAGPHNEQFF
TRBV7-2,TRBJ2-1,CASRKEAGGNNEQFF
TRBV7-2,TRBJ1-2,CASSQSREGGYTF
TRBV29-1,TRBJ1-2,CSVVAGDYGYTF
TRBV2,TRBJ2-1,CASRPTGSAEQFF
TRBV5-1,TRBJ1-2,CASSLVSENGYTF
TRBV5-1,TRBJ2-7,CASSFGRGHDEQYF
TRBV29-1,TRBJ1-5,CSVKGGANQPQHF
TRBV9,TRBJ2-7,CASSSRDRGFYEQYF
TRBV7-3,TRBJ2-1,CASSPVGGPYNEQFF
TRBV29-1,TRBJ2-7,CSVDNREAHEQYF
TRBV7-2,TRBJ2-2,CASSRRGTSNTGELFF